This T cell receptor beta chain was sequenced during a study of radiation and T cells in renal cell carcinoma. Time point denoted: blood 2 weeks post-SBRT. The treatment was: 15 Gy SBRT to primary tumor, nephrectomy 4 weeks later. Germline CDR1 PRHDT, CDR2 FYEKMQ (reference sequence). The CDR3 runs to 18 residues. V was pared by 3 bases and J by 6 bases, with 18 bases of the junction left unmatched. This clone has a handful of counts. Its antigen remains unidentified. Study findings and constraints: In blood, top tumor clones expanded by 2 weeks, shrinking by 4.

TCRdb's table, derived via immunoSEQ multiplex PCR, lists solely in-frame clones and lacks some. The repertoire holds roughly 150,000 clones, with roughly 90% as singletons. The sequence came from a woman in her forties or fifties with renal cell carcinoma. V is TRBV13 and J is TRBJ2-7; TRBD2 agrees at 9 bases. Sequencing was performed on blood, taken from a patient whose treatment included radiotherapy and nephrectomy. Here the CDR3 reads CASSFAALGTSQSGEQYF. The CDR3 DNA sequence: TGTGCCAGCAGCTTCGCCGCCCTAGGGACTAGCCAATCTGGCGAGCAGTACTTC.